This T cell receptor (beta chain) was profiled in a study of blood T cell repertoires in COVID-19. Study in general: Sample material is recorded as cDNA or gDNA derived from T cells, B-cell-depleted T cells, or PBMCs.

The assay was immunoSEQ multiplex PCR, and TCRdb's table has in-frame clones only and misses some. The sample carries under 200,000 clones, 85% to 90% recorded once. This clonotype was obtained from a woman aged 55-75 years with COVID-19, enrolled during active disease. The sample consisted of peripheral blood.

The CDR3 sequence is CASSPWGGAGNEQFF. CDR3 sequence (DNA): TGCGCCAGCAGTCCTTGGGGAGGGGCAGGCAATGAGCAGTTCTTC. The chain has TRBV10-2 and TRBJ2-1; 7 bases are a match to TRBD2. The CDR3 spans 15 residues. J lost 6 bases, V lost 5 bases, and 10 bases had no gene match. Per the germline V gene, CDR1 is WSHSY and CDR2 is SAAADI.